Below, 21 T cell receptor beta chains from the same sample are listed, as sequenced in a study of cytomegalovirus exposure and HLA in healthy donors. Sequencing was performed with immunoSEQ multiplex PCR; in TCRdb, only in-frame clones are kept and a portion is missing. The sample includes about 140,000 clones, about 95% of them seen just once. Sample: PBMCs. All receptors come from a man between 18 and 29 years old in good health and CMV-seropositive.

The chain links TRBV28 to TRBJ1-2, with D possibly TRBD1 on 6 matching bases. Between the trimmed V and J ends, which lost 7 bases and 2 bases, there was a span of 8 bases. This CDR3 has 12 residues. Germline-derived CDR1 and CDR2 are MDHEN and SYDVKM. The CDR3 sequence: CASTTGNYGYTF. The DNA for the CDR3 is TGTGCCAGCACCACAGGGAACTATGGCTACACCTTC.

The CDR3 DNA reads as TGTGCCAGCAGTCTACAGGGGACGCCCCAGCATTTT. Translated, it gives CASSLQGTPQHF. This rearrangement joins TRBV2 to TRBJ1-5, with 7 nucleotides matching TRBD1. The CDR3 spans 12 residues. Looked up from germline, CDR1 is SNHLY and CDR2 is FYNNEI. With 5 bases clipped from V and 9 bases from J, the junction kept 4 bases outside the gene matches. The full variable domain, in which reference TRBV2 and TRBJ1-5 provide the parts outside the CDR3, is EPEVTQTPSHQVTQMGQEVILRCVPISNHLYFYWYRQILGQKVEFLVSFYNNEISEKSEIFDDQFSVERPDGSNFTLKIRSTKLEDSAMYFCASSLQGTPQHFGDGTRLSIL.

The chain recombines TRBV5-1 with TRBJ2-1, with TRBD1 matching 11 bases. V gave up 2 bases and J gave up 4 bases; unmatched junction bases: 2. Per germline, CDR1 SGHRS and CDR2 YFSETQ. This CDR3 is built from 15 residues. CDR3 nucleotides: TGCGCCAGCAGCTTTGGGACAGGGGGATACAATGAGCAGTTCTTC. Protein product: CASSFGTGGYNEQFF.

The chain joins TRBV27 to TRBJ2-7; 7 nucleotides agree with TRBD1. The V and J ends lost 2 bases and 2 bases, in that order; junction bases with no gene match: 9. Germline values: CDR1 MNHEY, CDR2 SMNVEV (reference sequence). The CDR3 extends over 16 amino acids. CDR3 coding DNA: TGTGCCAGCAGTTTAGTTGCCGCTAGGGGGCCCTACGAGCAGTACTTC. Protein: CASSLVAARGPYEQYF.

The chain is built from TRBV19 and TRBJ2-7; 8 positions match TRBD2. CDR3 size: 13 residues. The J segment lost 7 bases and the V segment lost 8 bases, leaving 10 bases of the junction unmatched. Germline lookup yields CDR1 LNHDA and CDR2 SQIVND (reference sequence). CDR3 nucleotide sequence: TGTGCCAGTTCGAGGCTAGCGGGTTTAGAGCAGTACTTC. Translation: CASSRLAGLEQYF.

V usage is TRBV10-1 and J usage is TRBJ2-1; 10 bases fit TRBD2. Looked up from germline, CDR1 is WNHNN and CDR2 is SYGVQD (reference sequence). The ends lost 3 bases at V and 8 bases at J; junction bases unmatched: 10. This CDR3 is built from 16 residues. CDR3 loop: CASSDIRLAGVDEQFF. The CDR3 region has the DNA TGCGCCAGCAGTGATATCAGGCTAGCGGGAGTGGATGAGCAGTTCTTC.

The chain uses TRBV30 and TRBJ2-3; 7 bases match TRBD2. The CDR3 is 12 residues long. V shed 3 bases and J 9 bases; nucleotides not matched to a gene: 6. Germline CDR1 is GTSNPN and CDR2 is SVGIG (reference sequence). The CDR3 is CAWSLPGGTQYF. The CDR3 nucleotides read TGTGCCTGGAGCCTCCCCGGGGGGACGCAGTATTTT.

The chain links TRBV2 to TRBJ2-7; D is possibly TRBD2 (5 bases). The CDR3 length is 15 residues. Germline V lookup: CDR1 SNHLY, CDR2 FYNNEI. V gave up 10 bases and J gave up 2 bases, with 21 bases separating them. DNA of the CDR3: TGTGCCACCCGGGATGACTCAACCCCTGCCTACGAGCAGTACTTC. Its protein is CATRDDSTPAYEQYF.

The CDR3 spells CASSGTAGNTIYF. The CDR3 DNA follows: TGTGCCAGTAGCGGGACAGCCGGAAACACCATATATTTT. The chain has TRBV2 and TRBJ1-3, with 7 bases aligning to TRBD1. The V and J ends lost 9 bases and 4 bases, in that order; junction bases with no gene match: 6. Germline CDR1 is SNHLY and CDR2 is FYNNEI. This CDR3 contains 13 residues. The full variable domain, completed using reference TRBV2 and TRBJ1-3, is EPEVTQTPSHQVTQMGQEVILRCVPISNHLYFYWYRQILGQKVEFLVSFYNNEISEKSEIFDDQFSVERPDGSNFTLKIRSTKLEDSAMYFCASSGTAGNTIYFGEGSWLTVV.

The chain has TRBV7-2 and TRBJ2-5; TRBD2 agrees at 11 bases. This CDR3 spans 16 amino acids. V shed 5 bases and J 7 bases; nucleotides not matched to a gene: 12. Looked up from germline, CDR1 is SGHTA and CDR2 is FQGNSA. The CDR3 reads CASSPRLAGGLGTQYF. For the CDR3, the DNA is TGTGCCAGCAGCCCCCGGCTAGCGGGAGGTCTTGGGACCCAGTACTTC. The full variable domain, rest sourced from reference TRBV7-2 and TRBJ2-5, is GAGVSQSPSNKVTEKGKDVELRCDPISGHTALYWYRQSLGQGLEFLIYFQGNSAPDKSGLPSDRFSAERTGGSVSTLTIQRTQQEDSAVYLCASSPRLAGGLGTQYFGPGTRLLVL.

V is TRBV2 and J is TRBJ2-7; TRBD2 matches at 11 bases. This CDR3 comprises 15 residues. Germline trimming cut 6 bases from V and 5 bases from J; bases unmatched to any gene: 9. Germline values: CDR1 SNHLY, CDR2 FYNNEI. The CDR3 bases are TGTGCCAGCAGGAGGGGTAGCGGGAGGGGGAACGAGCAGTACTTC. Its protein is CASRRGSGRGNEQYF.

This clone was seen more than once but under ten times. This chain connects TRBV18 to TRBJ1-4, with D unresolved. Germline V gives CDR1 KGHSH, CDR2 LQKENI. Trimming took off 4 bases at V and 4 bases at J, with 10 bases between the two ends. The CDR3 is 14 residues long. The CDR3 region is CASSRSDGNEKLFF. The CDR3 nucleotides are TGTGCCAGCTCACGGTCAGATGGTAATGAAAAACTGTTTTTT. The full variable domain, rest sourced from reference TRBV18 and TRBJ1-4, is NAGVMQNPRHLVRRRGQEARLRCSPMKGHSHVYWYRQLPEEGLKFMVYLQKENIIDESGMPKERFSAEFPKEGPSILRIQQVVRGDSAAYFCASSRSDGNEKLFFGSGTQLSVL.

The rearrangement uses TRBV15 and TRBJ2-1; D unresolved. Germline assignment: CDR1 LNHNV and CDR2 YYDKDF (reference sequence). Trimming cost V 0 bases and J 0 bases, with 9 bases left between them. This CDR3 is built from 16 residues. The CDR3 is CATSRDLVSSYNEQFF. DNA for the CDR3: TGTGCCACCAGCAGAGATCTAGTAAGCTCCTACAATGAGCAGTTCTTC.

This chain connects TRBV28 to TRBJ2-7; 13 bases fit TRBD2. In germline, CDR1 is MDHEN, CDR2 SYDVKM. The V gene end was trimmed by 4 bases and the J gene end by 2 bases; junction bases not matched to a gene: 5. CDR3 length equals 16 residues. The CDR3 sequence: CASSYYTSGRAYEQYF. The CDR3, as DNA: TGTGCCAGCAGTTACTACACTAGCGGGAGGGCCTACGAGCAGTACTTC.

The CDR3 DNA follows: TGTGCCAGCAGCCTTTACGGGGGGTATCAAGAGACCCAGTACTTC. It encodes CASSLYGGYQETQYF. The rearrangement uses TRBV9 and TRBJ2-5; 7 bases agree with TRBD2. The CDR3 consists of 15 residues. CDR1 and CDR2 (germline): SGDLS, YYNGEE. Trimming took 4 bases from V and 2 from J; bases not matched to a gene: 8.

This sequence joins TRBV28 and TRBJ1-3, with D hard to call. This CDR3 has 16 amino acids. V lost 3 bases and J lost 0, with 12 bases in between. Germline CDR1 MDHEN, CDR2 SYDVKM. The CDR3 region is CASSLRLPYSGNTIYF. DNA of the CDR3: TGTGCCAGCAGTTTGCGCCTACCTTACTCTGGAAACACCATATATTTT.

The genes are TRBV5-4 and TRBJ2-7; tentatively, D is TRBD2 (6 bases). Germline CDR1 is SGHNT and CDR2 is YYREEE (reference sequence). Trimming removed 4 bases at V and 3 bases at J, with 17 bases between. The CDR3 length is 15 residues. The CDR3 DNA is TGTGCCAGCAGCCTTAGTACTGCGGGGAACTACGAGCAGTACTTC. Amino acids: CASSLSTAGNYEQYF. Full variable domain (outside the CDR3, taken from reference TRBV5-4 and TRBJ2-7): ETGVTQSPTHLIKTRGQQVTLRCSSQSGHNTVSWYQQALGQGPQFIFQYYREEENGRGNFPPRFSGLQFPNYSSELNVNALELDDSALYLCASSLSTAGNYEQYFGPGTRLTVT.

This chain links TRBV7-9 with TRBJ2-7; 10 bases are shared with TRBD2. This CDR3 is 15 amino acids long. Germline loops: CDR1 SEHNR, CDR2 FQNEAQ (reference sequence). V shed 4 bases, J shed 3 bases, and the junction held 6 bases outside the gene matches. Written as DNA, the CDR3 is TGTGCCAGCAGCTCTGGACTAGCGGCCTACTACGAGCAGTACTTC. This translates into CASSSGLAAYYEQYF.

The chain employs TRBV27 and TRBJ2-2; D is perhaps TRBD1 (6 bases). CDR1 and CDR2 from the germline V gene are MNHEY and SMNVEV (reference sequence). The CDR3 runs to 15 residues. V was clipped by 2 bases and J by 6 bases, with 13 bases between them. The CDR3 coding sequence is TGTGCCAGCAGTTTACAGGGGCCTATGGCCGGGGAGCTGTTTTTT. Encoded protein: CASSLQGPMAGELFF.

On this clone: Relative to the germline gene, one junction end is altered; a read error may explain this. The chain recombines TRBV9 with TRBJ2-1, with D perhaps matching TRBD2 (5 bases). The germline V gene encodes CDR1 SGDLS and CDR2 YYNGEE. The CDR3 is 15 residues long. In nucleotides, the CDR3 is TGTGCCAGCAGCGTAGACGGGATCTCCCACAATGAGCAGTTCTTC. It yields the protein CASSVDGISHNEQFF.

The gene calls are TRBV27 and TRBJ1-5, with TRBD1 as a possible D gene (6 bases). CDR1 MNHEY and CDR2 SMNVEV come from the germline V gene (reference sequence). V was pared by 0 bases and J by 0 bases, with 15 bases between. This CDR3 has 18 amino acids. The CDR3 here is CASSLSKGQLNSNQPQHF. CDR3 nucleotides: TGTGCCAGCAGTTTATCGAAGGGACAACTCAATAGCAATCAGCCCCAGCATTTT.